One sample yielded the 12 T cell receptor beta chains listed below, sequenced in a study of identifying expanded T cells in peripheral blood. Produced via immunoSEQ multiplex PCR; TCRdb's table is partial and in-frame only. This table holds about 86,000 clones, 70% to 90% found once. Sequencing input: blood. These receptor sequences come from a person aged 18-70 years in good health.

The chain is built from TRBV5-1 and TRBJ1-2; D possibly corresponds to TRBD1 (5 bases). CDR3 length equals 14 residues. The V gene lost 3 bases and the J gene lost 6 bases, with 15 bases spanning the gap. The germline V gene encodes CDR1 SGHRS and CDR2 YFSETQ. CDR3 region: CASSSPGTHNGYTF. The CDR3 DNA follows: TGCGCCAGCAGCTCCCCGGGGACCCATAATGGCTACACCTTC.

The chain is built from TRBV7-2 and TRBJ1-3; no clear D gene. Trimming shortened V by 0 bases and J by 2 bases, and 8 bases separated the two germline ends. The CDR3 extends over 15 amino acids. The germline V gene encodes CDR1 SGHTA and CDR2 FQGNSA. CDR3 DNA sequence: TGTGCCAGCAGCTTAGCGTCCACTGCTGGAAACACCATATATTTT. Protein: CASSLASTAGNTIYF.

The gene calls are TRBV5-6 and TRBJ2-7; 7 bases match TRBD1. The CDR3 spans 15 residues. Trimming removed 1 base from V and 2 bases from J; junction bases left unmatched: 6. Germline values: CDR1 SGHDT, CDR2 YYEEEE. The CDR3 loop is CASSLRDRPAYEQYF. DNA of the CDR3: TGTGCCAGCAGCTTGAGGGACAGACCAGCCTACGAGCAGTACTTC.

This chain joins TRBV27 and TRBJ1-6; possibly TRBD1 for D (5 bases). The germline V gene encodes CDR1 MNHEY and CDR2 SMNVEV (reference sequence). Deletions cut 1 base from V and 9 bases from J, with 13 bases between. This CDR3 comprises 15 residues. The CDR3: CASSLYGGVGSPLHF. CDR3 coding DNA: TGTGCCAGCAGTTTATATGGGGGAGTAGGTTCACCCCTCCACTTT.

V is TRBV10-3 and J is TRBJ2-5; 8 bases line up with TRBD2. CDR3 length: 15 amino acids. Looked up from germline, CDR1 is ENHRY and CDR2 is SYGVKD. The junction had 8 bases not matched to a gene; V was cut back by 3 bases and J by 5 bases. CDR3 sequence: CAISEPGLASETQYF. The CDR3 bases are TGTGCCATCAGTGAACCTGGACTAGCAAGCGAGACCCAGTACTTC.

Concerning this clone: The same CDR3 is also encoded by other DNA sequences in this sample. This chain uses TRBV9 with TRBJ1-3; TRBD1 is a possible D gene (6 bases). The CDR3 has 15 amino acids. Germline CDR1 is SGDLS and CDR2 is YYNGEE. V dropped 4 bases and J dropped 4 bases, with 15 bases sitting between them. For the CDR3, the DNA is TGTGCCAGCAGCACCGGTTGGGGGCTAGGAAACACCATATATTTT. Translated: CASSTGWGLGNTIYF.

The V gene is TRBV2, the J gene TRBJ1-6; TRBD1 agrees at 7 bases. After removal of 6 bases from V and 5 bases from J, the junction contained 10 bases not matched to a gene. The CDR3 is 16 residues long. CDR1 SNHLY and CDR2 FYNNEI come from the germline V gene. The DNA for the CDR3 is TGTGCCAGCAGCCGTCCCCCGGGACAGAATAATTCACCCCTCCACTTT. This translates into CASSRPPGQNNSPLHF. Combining the CDR3 with reference TRBV2 and TRBJ1-6 gives the whole variable domain EPEVTQTPSHQVTQMGQEVILRCVPISNHLYFYWYRQILGQKVEFLVSFYNNEISEKSEIFDDQFSVERPDGSNFTLKIRSTKLEDSAMYFCASSRPPGQNNSPLHFGNGTRLTVT.

In this sample, this clone turned up once. The chain combines TRBV6-4 with TRBJ2-3, with a tentative D call TRBD1 (5 bases). This CDR3 has 14 residues. CDR1 MRHNA and CDR2 SNTAGT come from the germline V gene. The V end was cut by 0 bases, the J end by 2 bases, with 6 bases between. CDR3 DNA: TGTGCCAGCAGTGACTCGACAGACACAGATACGCAGTATTTT. Translated: CASSDSTDTDTQYF.

The chain has TRBV2 and TRBJ1-4; tentatively, D is TRBD1 (6 bases). The germline V and J ends were trimmed by 7 bases and 7 bases, with 13 bases remaining between them. The length of the CDR3 is 13 residues. The germline V gene has CDR1 SNHLY and CDR2 FYNNEI. CDR3 sequence reads: CASKRGAGEKLFF. The CDR3 DNA is TGTGCCAGCAAGCGGGGGGCAGGTGAAAAACTGTTTTTT.

The chain recombines TRBV15 with TRBJ1-5; D uncertain. CDR1 and CDR2 from the germline V gene are LNHNV and YYDKDF (reference sequence). V was trimmed by 1 base and J by 2 bases, leaving 6 bases between them. This CDR3 spans 14 amino acids. Here the CDR3 DNA reads TGTGCCACCAGCAGAGTCCTGGGCAATCAGCCCCAGCATTTT. This gives the protein CATSRVLGNQPQHF.

This rearrangement joins TRBV4-3 to TRBJ1-4; D is undetermined. The CDR3 extends over 17 amino acids. Trimming pared 0 bases from V and 4 bases from J, leaving 15 bases between. Germline CDR1 LGHNA, CDR2 YSLEER. The CDR3 DNA reads as TGCGCCAGCAGCCAAGAATTGTATCGGCCTCGTAATGAAAAACTGTTTTTT. Encoded protein: CASSQELYRPRNEKLFF.

This clone was observed once. The chain joins TRBV6-1 to TRBJ1-2; perhaps TRBD1 as D (5 bases). V was clipped by 2 bases and J by 4 bases, with 8 bases between them. Germline CDR1 and CDR2: MNHNS and SASEGT. The CDR3 sequence is 13 residues long. The CDR3 protein is CASSESGVYGYTF. The CDR3 nucleotides are TGTGCCAGCAGTGAATCGGGGGTCTATGGCTACACCTTC.